This T cell receptor beta chain was documented in a study of CD8 T cells in Susac syndrome. Study-wide results and caveats: It was acknowledged by the study that relatively few individuals were included in its TCR sequencing and HLA analysis.

On this clonotype: Antigen: not known.

Sequencing targeted TCR beta in blood CD8+ and CD4+ T cells. FACS was used to enrich TEMRA cells, whereas the CD8+ and CD4+ T cells were obtained by negative isolation. The authors reverse transcribed about 0.5 to 1 ug RNA with random hexamers. By means of immunoSEQ multiplex PCR, TCR beta CDR3 spanning 54 Vbeta and 13 Jbeta underwent amplification. MiXCR, run by TCRdb on the immunoSEQ multiplex PCR reads, gives a single entry per CDR3 protein. The sample has around 200,000 distinct CDR3 sequences; approximately 95% are singletons. The ends lost 4 bases at V and 7 bases at J; junction bases unmatched: 7. Germline CDR1 and CDR2: KGHDR and SFDVKD. The CDR3 has 14 residues.

Sequenced input: CD4+ T cells from PBMCs. The clonotype comes from a human donor with multiple sclerosis. The V and J genes are TRBV24-1 and TRBJ2-3; 7 bases match TRBD2. CDR3 in amino acids: CATSDYGTTNTQYF. The CDR3, as DNA: TGTGCCACCAGTGACTACGGGACTACAAATACGCAGTATTTT.